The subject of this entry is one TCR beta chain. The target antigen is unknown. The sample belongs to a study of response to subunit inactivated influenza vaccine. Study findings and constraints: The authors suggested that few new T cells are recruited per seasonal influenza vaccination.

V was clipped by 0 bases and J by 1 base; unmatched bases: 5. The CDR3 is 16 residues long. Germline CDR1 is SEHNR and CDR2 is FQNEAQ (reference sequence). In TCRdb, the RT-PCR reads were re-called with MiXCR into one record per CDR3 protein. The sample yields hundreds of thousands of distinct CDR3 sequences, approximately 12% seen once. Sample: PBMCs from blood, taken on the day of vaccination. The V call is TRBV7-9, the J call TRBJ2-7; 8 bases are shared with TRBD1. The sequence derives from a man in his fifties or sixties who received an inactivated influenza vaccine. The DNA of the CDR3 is TGTGCCAGCAGCTTAGCCGGACAGGGAGTTTCCTACGAGCAGTACTTC. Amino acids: CASSLAGQGVSYEQYF. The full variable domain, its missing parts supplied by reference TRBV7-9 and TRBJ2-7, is DTGVSQNPRHKITKRGQNVTFRCDPISEHNRLYWYRQTLGQGPEFLTYFQNEAQLEKSRLLSDRFSAERPKGSFSTLEIQRTEQGDSAMYLCASSLAGQGVSYEQYFGPGTRLTVT.